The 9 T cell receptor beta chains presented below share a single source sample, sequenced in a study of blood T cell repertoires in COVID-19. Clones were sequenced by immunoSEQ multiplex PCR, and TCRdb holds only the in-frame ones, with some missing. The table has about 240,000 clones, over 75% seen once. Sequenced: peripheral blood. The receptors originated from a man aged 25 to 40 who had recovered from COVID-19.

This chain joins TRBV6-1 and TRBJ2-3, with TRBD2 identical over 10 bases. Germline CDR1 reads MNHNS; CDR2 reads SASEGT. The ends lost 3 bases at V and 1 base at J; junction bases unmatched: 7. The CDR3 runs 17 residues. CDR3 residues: CASSDLAGGGGTDTQYF. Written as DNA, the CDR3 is TGTGCCAGCAGTGACTTAGCGGGGGGAGGGGGCACAGATACGCAGTATTTT.

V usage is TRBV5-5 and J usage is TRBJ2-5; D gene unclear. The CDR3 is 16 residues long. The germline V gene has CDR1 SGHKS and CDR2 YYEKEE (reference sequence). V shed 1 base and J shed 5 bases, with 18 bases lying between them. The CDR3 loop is CASSLIEARIGETQYF. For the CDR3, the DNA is TGTGCCAGCAGCTTGATTGAGGCGCGGATCGGGGAGACCCAGTACTTC.

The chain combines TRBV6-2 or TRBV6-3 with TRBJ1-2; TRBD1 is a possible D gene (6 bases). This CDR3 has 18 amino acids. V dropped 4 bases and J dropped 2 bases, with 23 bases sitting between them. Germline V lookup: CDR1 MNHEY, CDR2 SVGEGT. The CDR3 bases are TGTGCCAGCAGTTTCACTAACACCGGACAGAATACAAACTATGGCTACACCTTC. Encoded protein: CASSFTNTGQNTNYGYTF.

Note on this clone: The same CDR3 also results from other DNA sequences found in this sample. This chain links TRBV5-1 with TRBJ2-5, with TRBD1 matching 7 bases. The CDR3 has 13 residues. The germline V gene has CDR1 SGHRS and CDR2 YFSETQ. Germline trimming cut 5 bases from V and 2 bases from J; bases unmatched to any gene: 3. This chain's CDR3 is CASRMTGQETQYF. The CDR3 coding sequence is TGCGCCAGCAGGATGACAGGGCAAGAGACCCAGTACTTC.

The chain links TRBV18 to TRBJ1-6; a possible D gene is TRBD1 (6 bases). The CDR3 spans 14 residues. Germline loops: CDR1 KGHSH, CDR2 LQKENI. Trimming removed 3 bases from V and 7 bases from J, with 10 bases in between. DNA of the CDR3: TGTGCCAGCTCACCGGAGGACAGAAATTCACCCCTCCACTTT. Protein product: CASSPEDRNSPLHF.

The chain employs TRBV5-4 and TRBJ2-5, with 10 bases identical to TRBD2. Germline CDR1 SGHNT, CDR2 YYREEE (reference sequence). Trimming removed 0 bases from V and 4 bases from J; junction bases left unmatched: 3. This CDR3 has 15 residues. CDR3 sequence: CASSLEIAGGETQYF. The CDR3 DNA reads TGTGCCAGCAGCTTGGAAATAGCGGGGGGAGAGACCCAGTACTTC.

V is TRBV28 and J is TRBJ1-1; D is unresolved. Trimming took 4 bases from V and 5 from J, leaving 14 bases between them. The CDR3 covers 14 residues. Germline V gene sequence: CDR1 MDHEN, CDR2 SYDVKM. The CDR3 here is CASSSPTRWTEAFF. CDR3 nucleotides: TGTGCCAGCAGTTCCCCGACACGTTGGACTGAAGCTTTCTTT.

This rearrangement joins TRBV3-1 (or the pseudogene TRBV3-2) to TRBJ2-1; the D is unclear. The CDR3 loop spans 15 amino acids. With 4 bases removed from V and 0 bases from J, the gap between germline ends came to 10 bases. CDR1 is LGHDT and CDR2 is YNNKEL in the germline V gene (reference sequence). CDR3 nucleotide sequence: TGTGCCAGCAGCCCTGGTGTTAGCTCCTACAATGAGCAGTTCTTC. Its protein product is CASSPGVSSYNEQFF.

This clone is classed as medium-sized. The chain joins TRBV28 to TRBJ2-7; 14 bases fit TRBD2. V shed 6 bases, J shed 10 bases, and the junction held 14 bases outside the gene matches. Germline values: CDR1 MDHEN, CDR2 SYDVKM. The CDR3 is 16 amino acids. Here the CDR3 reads CASRPGLAGGVKDQYV. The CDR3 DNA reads TGTGCCAGCAGGCCAGGACTAGCGGGGGGTGTTAAAGATCAGTACGTC.